A single sample is the source of the 27 T cell receptor beta chains below, sequenced in a study of blood T cell repertoires in COVID-19. Data came from immunoSEQ multiplex PCR; TCRdb stores just in-frame clones and leaves some out. The table has more than 60,000 clones, 70% to 90% seen once. Sequenced sample: peripheral blood. These receptors were taken from a man in his 60s with acute or convalescent COVID-19.

J is TRBJ1-5 and V is TRBV7-8; 10 bases line up with TRBD1. The CDR3 has 16 residues. V lost 5 bases to trimming and J lost 4 bases; unmatched junction nucleotides: 8. CDR1 is SGHVS, CDR2 FQNEAQ, per germline. The CDR3 reads CASSARDRGSNQPQHF. In DNA, the CDR3 is TGTGCCAGCAGCGCCCGGGACAGGGGCTCTAATCAGCCCCAGCATTTT.

The J gene is TRBJ2-7, the V gene TRBV12-3 or TRBV12-4; 10 bases fit TRBD1. V was clipped by 5 bases and J by 9 bases; unmatched bases: 7. The length of the CDR3 is 13 residues. The CDR3 nucleotides are TGTGCCAGCAGTGTTGACAGGGGGCGTAGGCAGTACTTC. It codes for CASSVDRGRRQYF.

V and J are TRBV4-3 and TRBJ1-3, with D unclear. The CDR3 is 13 amino acids. Trimming left V 0 bases short and J 8 bases short, with 8 bases between. Germline CDR1 reads LGHNA; CDR2 reads YSLEER. The CDR3 nucleotides are TGCGCCAGCAGCCAAGAGGGCGCTTACACCATATATTTT. Its translation is CASSQEGAYTIYF.

The genes are TRBV30 and TRBJ2-5, with D maybe TRBD2 (5 bases). This CDR3 has 13 residues. Trimming removed 0 bases from V and 5 bases from J, with 10 bases in between. Germline CDR1 is GTSNPN and CDR2 is SVGIG (reference sequence). CDR3 region: CAWSVWGAETQYF. In nucleotides, the CDR3 is TGTGCCTGGAGTGTTTGGGGAGCGGAGACCCAGTACTTC.

V and J are TRBV6-5 and TRBJ2-5; possible D gene TRBD1, 5 bases. V lost 6 bases to trimming and J lost 5 bases, with 16 bases between them. Germline CDR1 reads MNHEY; CDR2 reads SVGAGI. The CDR3 runs 14 residues. DNA for the CDR3: TGTGCCAGCAGCTCGTCAGGGCGTGAGGAGACCCAGTACTTC. It is translated as CASSSSGREETQYF.

J is TRBJ2-3 and V is TRBV6-2 or TRBV6-3; 9 bases map to TRBD2. The V segment lost 2 bases and the J segment 8 bases; nucleotides outside the gene matches: 8. The CDR3 covers 15 residues. The germline V gene encodes CDR1 MNHEY and CDR2 SVGEGT. The CDR3 sequence is CASSYGWRGGGTQYF. The CDR3 DNA follows: TGTGCCAGCAGTTACGGTTGGCGGGGGGGCGGTACGCAGTATTTT.

J is TRBJ1-1 and V is TRBV10-3; D is possibly TRBD1 (6 bases). CDR1 ENHRY and CDR2 SYGVKD come from the germline V gene. This CDR3 region has 15 residues. The germline V and J ends were trimmed by 3 bases and 3 bases, with 14 bases remaining between them. Here the CDR3 DNA reads TGTGCCATCAGTGACAGGGGACGTGGGGACACTGAAGCTTTCTTT. Translating gives CAISDRGRGDTEAFF.

V and J are TRBV24-1 and TRBJ1-4; unclear D gene. CDR3 length: 13 residues. Germline loops: CDR1 KGHDR, CDR2 SFDVKD. The germline V and J ends were trimmed by 5 bases and 5 bases, with 8 bases remaining between them. CDR3 protein: CATSGTGNEKLFF. In DNA, the CDR3 is TGTGCCACCAGTGGGACGGGGAATGAAAAACTGTTTTTT.

On this clone itself: The same CDR3 also results from other DNA sequences found in this sample. This chain connects TRBV15 to TRBJ1-2, with D possibly being TRBD1 (5 bases). V lost 0 bases to trimming and J lost 4 bases, with 9 bases between them. The CDR3 runs to 14 residues. Germline values: CDR1 LNHNV, CDR2 YYDKDF (reference sequence). DNA for the CDR3: TGTGCCACCAGCAGAGACAGGCAGGGCTATGGCTACACCTTC. Translation gives CATSRDRQGYGYTF.

V and J are TRBV6-5 and TRBJ1-2, with D possibly matching TRBD1 (6 bases). Germline CDR1 reads MNHEY; CDR2 reads SVGAGI. The CDR3 consists of 12 residues. The V gene lost 10 bases and the J gene lost 4 bases, with 13 bases spanning the gap. This CDR3 is CANQTGPYGYTF. DNA of the CDR3: TGTGCCAACCAGACAGGACCCTATGGCTACACCTTC.

The rearrangement uses TRBV11-3 and TRBJ2-3; TRBD2 is a possible D gene (5 bases). The CDR3 has 17 residues. Germline CDR1 SGHNT, CDR2 YENEEA. The V gene lost 1 base and the J gene lost 3 bases, with 17 bases spanning the gap. The DNA of the CDR3 is TGTGCCAGCAGCTTAGGACTAACCACCGCCGGGACAGATACGCAGTATTTT. As protein: CASSLGLTTAGTDTQYF.

This clone has just a few counts. The chain couples TRBV11-2 to TRBJ1-2, with D possibly being TRBD1 (6 bases). Trimming shortened V by 11 bases and J by 6 bases, and 19 bases separated the two germline ends. The length of the CDR3 is 13 residues. Germline CDR1 and CDR2: SGHAT and FQNNGV. The CDR3 is CASNRGRGDGYTF. DNA of the CDR3: TGTGCCTCTAATAGGGGCAGGGGAGATGGCTACACCTTC.

This chain uses TRBV30 with TRBJ1-6; D possibly corresponds to TRBD1 (5 bases). V lost 3 bases and J 8 bases, leaving 14 bases between the germline ends. Germline assignment: CDR1 GTSNPN and CDR2 SVGIG (reference sequence). The CDR3 sequence is 14 residues long. CDR3 sequence: CAWRPRQNYSPLHF. DNA of the CDR3: TGTGCCTGGAGACCGAGACAGAATTATTCACCCCTCCACTTT.

This chain links TRBV27 with TRBJ2-1; 10 bases match TRBD1. Germline CDR1 reads MNHEY; CDR2 reads SMNVEV (reference sequence). CDR3 size: 14 residues. J gave up 9 bases and V 6 bases, and 8 bases lay outside the gene matches. The CDR3 region is CASSPDRGLGEQFF. CDR3 in DNA: TGTGCCAGCAGCCCGGACAGGGGGTTGGGTGAGCAGTTCTTC.

The rearrangement joins TRBV7-6 to TRBJ2-2; 7 bases agree with TRBD1. The V and J ends lost 5 bases and 4 bases, in that order; junction bases with no gene match: 13. Germline V gene lookup returns CDR1 SGHVS and CDR2 FNYEAQ. The CDR3 has 17 amino acids. CDR3 protein: CASSNLPTGVTTGELFF. The CDR3 DNA sequence: TGTGCCAGCAGCAACCTCCCTACAGGGGTTACCACCGGGGAGCTGTTTTTT.

V is TRBV7-2 and J is TRBJ1-3, with a weak D call TRBD1 (5 bases). Germline V gene lookup returns CDR1 SGHTA and CDR2 FQGNSA. The CDR3 covers 15 residues. Trimming pared 1 base from V and 4 bases from J, leaving 11 bases between. Here the CDR3 reads CASSLGGSGGNTIYF. CDR3 nucleotides: TGTGCCAGCAGCTTAGGAGGTTCAGGGGGAAACACCATATATTTT.

J is TRBJ1-5 and V is TRBV7-6, with unresolved D. CDR3 length: 13 residues. Germline V lookup: CDR1 SGHVS, CDR2 FNYEAQ. V was clipped by 1 base and J by 9 bases, with 10 bases between them. CDR3 coding DNA: TGTGCCAGCAGCTTAGAACGCGGTATGCCCCAGCATTTT. Translated: CASSLERGMPQHF.

This chain links TRBV14 with TRBJ2-1, with TRBD2 matching over 10 bases. Germline loops: CDR1 SGHDN, CDR2 FVKESK. CDR3 length equals 16 residues. J gave up 9 bases and V 1 base, and 9 bases lay outside the gene matches. DNA for the CDR3: TGTGCCAGCAGCCAAGGAAGAGCGGGGGGGCTAGGTGAGCAGTTCTTC. This sequence encodes CASSQGRAGGLGEQFF.

V gene TRBV19 combines with J gene TRBJ1-2; unclear D gene. Germline V gene data show CDR1 as LNHDA and CDR2 as SQIVND (reference sequence). CDR3 length equals 14 residues. Between the trimmed V and J ends, which lost 3 bases and 0 bases, there was a span of 8 bases. The CDR3 is CASSISGTNYGYTF. The DNA for the CDR3 is TGTGCCAGTAGTATCTCGGGAACTAACTATGGCTACACCTTC.

The V call is TRBV10-3, the J call TRBJ2-7; 7 bases agree with TRBD1. The CDR3 has 16 residues. V dropped 10 bases and J dropped 2; count of bases not matched to a gene: 17. Germline CDR1 and CDR2: ENHRY and SYGVKD. This CDR3 reads CATSPPPQGDTYEQYF. Here the CDR3 DNA reads TGTGCCACCTCTCCCCCGCCTCAGGGGGATACCTACGAGCAGTACTTC.

The chain employs TRBV4-3 and TRBJ2-1; TRBD1 matches 9 bases. The length of the CDR3 is 16 residues. Germline V lookup: CDR1 LGHNA, CDR2 YSLEER. The ends lost 3 bases at V and 2 bases at J; junction bases unmatched: 5. The CDR3 loop reads CASSQEWTGAYNEQFF. CDR3 nucleotides: TGCGCCAGCAGCCAGGAGTGGACAGGGGCCTACAATGAGCAGTTCTTC.

This clone was seen a few times. The chain uses TRBV9 and TRBJ2-3, with D perhaps matching TRBD1 (6 bases). This CDR3 has 15 amino acids. CDR1 is SGDLS and CDR2 is YYNGEE in the germline V gene. V was pared by 3 bases and J by 4 bases, with 15 bases between. In DNA form, the CDR3 reads TGTGCCAGCAGCGCGGGACAAACTTCTGCAGATACGCAGTATTTT. It encodes CASSAGQTSADTQYF.

The chain uses TRBV30 and TRBJ2-2, with D possibly being TRBD2 (5 bases). Germline CDR1 reads GTSNPN; CDR2 reads SVGIG (reference sequence). The CDR3 is 14 amino acids. CDR3 nucleotide sequence: TGTGCTTCTCGGAGGACCCGGAACACCGGGGAGCTGTTTTTT. It translates to CASRRTRNTGELFF.

J is TRBJ1-1 and V is TRBV10-1; D is unclear. The CDR3 length is 13 residues. Germline V gene data show CDR1 as WNHNN and CDR2 as SYGVQD (reference sequence). Trimming left V 2 bases short and J 4 bases short, with 8 bases between. The CDR3 DNA follows: TGCGCCAGCAGTGAGACGGGTACCACTGAAGCTTTCTTT. This sequence encodes CASSETGTTEAFF.

The rearrangement links TRBV6-1 to TRBJ1-2; 7 positions match TRBD1. The CDR3 is 14 amino acids. Germline CDR1 reads MNHNS; CDR2 reads SASEGT. Trimming removed 1 base from V and 6 bases from J; junction bases left unmatched: 5. CDR3 in DNA: TGTGCCAGCAGTGAAGGGACAGGCAGTGATGGCTACACCTTC. Protein product: CASSEGTGSDGYTF.

The V call is TRBV30, the J call TRBJ2-2, with a weak D call TRBD1 (6 bases). The CDR3 runs to 15 residues. Germline V gene sequence: CDR1 GTSNPN, CDR2 SVGIG (reference sequence). V lost 5 bases and J lost 0, with 13 bases in between. CDR3 protein: CAWADGTTNTGELFF. The CDR3 coding sequence is TGTGCCTGGGCAGACGGGACAACGAACACCGGGGAGCTGTTTTTT.

The chain is built from TRBV27 and TRBJ2-7; 9 bases are a match to TRBD1. V shed 2 bases, J shed 5 bases, and the junction held 1 base outside the gene matches. This CDR3 contains 13 residues. From germline, CDR1 is MNHEY and CDR2 SMNVEV (reference sequence). CDR3 in amino acids: CASSLRQGDEQYF. The CDR3 region has the DNA TGTGCCAGCAGTTTAAGACAGGGGGACGAGCAGTACTTC.